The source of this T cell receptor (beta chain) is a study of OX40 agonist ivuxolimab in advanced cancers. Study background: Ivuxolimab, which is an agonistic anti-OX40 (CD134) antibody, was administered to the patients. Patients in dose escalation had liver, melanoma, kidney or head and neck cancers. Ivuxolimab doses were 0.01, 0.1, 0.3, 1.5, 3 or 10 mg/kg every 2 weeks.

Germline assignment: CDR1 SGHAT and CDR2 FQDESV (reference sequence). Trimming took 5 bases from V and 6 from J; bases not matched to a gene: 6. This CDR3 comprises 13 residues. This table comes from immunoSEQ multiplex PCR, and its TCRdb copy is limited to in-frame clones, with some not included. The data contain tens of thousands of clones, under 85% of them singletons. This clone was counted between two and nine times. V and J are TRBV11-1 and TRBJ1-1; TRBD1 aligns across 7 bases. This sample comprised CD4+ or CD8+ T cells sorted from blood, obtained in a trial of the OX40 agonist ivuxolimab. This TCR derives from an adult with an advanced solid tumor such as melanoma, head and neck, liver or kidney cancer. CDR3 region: CASSPGTAAEAFF. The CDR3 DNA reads TGTGCCAGCAGCCCCGGGACAGCGGCTGAAGCTTTCTTT.